These T cell receptor beta chains were read from a single sample in a study of blood T cell repertoires in COVID-19. Some clones are missing from TCRdb's copy, which holds only in-frame ones; the method was immunoSEQ multiplex PCR. The data show about 260,000 clones, about 87% seen once. Source material: peripheral blood. The receptors shown here come from a man in his sixties who had recovered from COVID-19. CDR3s include the opening cysteine and the closing phenylalanine or tryptophan. A D gene is named only where the DNA matches it firmly.

J,V,D,length,CDR3
TRBJ2-1,TRBV18,TRBD2,15,CASSPGLAGSNEQFF
TRBJ2-1,TRBV7-2,TRBD1,15,CASSFRRQGYNEQFF
TRBJ2-5,TRBV7-3,.,15,CASSLRGKGRETQYF
TRBJ2-5,TRBV4-2,.,16,CASSLGQGRGQETQYF
TRBJ1-2,TRBV19,TRBD1,14,CASSLPTGRIGYTF
TRBJ1-3,TRBV11-2,.,15,CASSRGDISGNTIYF
TRBJ1-4,TRBV6-6,TRBD1,15,CASSYRAGGLEKLFF
TRBJ1-1,TRBV7-3,TRBD1,14,CASSLSPGQTEAFF
TRBJ1-2,TRBV7-6,TRBD1,16,CASSPFSGQGLYGYTF
TRBJ2-3,TRBV5-1,TRBD2,15,CASSPGAGDTDTQYF
TRBJ2-7,TRBV19,TRBD1,15,CASSIVQGALNEQYF
TRBJ1-4,TRBV7-9,.,15,CASSLGVATNEKLFF
TRBJ2-2,TRBV6-5,.,14,CASMKGANTGELFF
TRBJ2-2,TRBV6-5,TRBD1,14,CASSKIQGARGLFF
TRBJ1-3,TRBV5-1,.,15,CASSLGSAGGNTIYF
TRBJ1-4,TRBV7-3,.,14,CASSPGREDEKLFF
TRBJ2-7,TRBV6-5,.,12,CASSYSRDEQYF
TRBJ1-4,TRBV5-4,.,14,CASSLRGPDEKLFF
TRBJ2-7,TRBV5-1,TRBD2,16,CASSAGGASYSYEQYF
TRBJ2-7,TRBV4-1,.,12,CASSQSGYEQYF
TRBJ1-1,TRBV7-9,TRBD1,14,CASSPGTAYTEAFF
TRBJ1-1,TRBV19,.,15,CASSRQPKGDTEAFF
TRBJ1-1,TRBV12-3/TRBV12-4,TRBD1,13,CASSLDRTTEAFF
TRBJ2-4,TRBV4-1,.,14,CASSPYLEINIQYF
TRBJ1-5,TRBV6-5,.,10,CASRSGMYHF
TRBJ2-1,TRBV27,.,17,CASSPRASLGSYNEQFF
TRBJ1-6,TRBV30,TRBD1,13,CAWSDRTGSPLHF
TRBJ2-1,TRBV30,TRBD2,14,CAWNAGGLGNEQFF
TRBJ2-5,TRBV18,.,13,CASSRASGETQYF
TRBJ1-4,TRBV5-1,TRBD1,16,CASSLPQGVTGEKLFF
TRBJ1-4,TRBV5-1,.,18,CASSLKGGGDLIDEKLFF
TRBJ1-1,TRBV3-1/TRBV3-2,.,14,CASSQVGANTEAFF
TRBJ2-1,TRBV3-1/TRBV3-2,TRBD2,16,CASSQVKLAGYNEQFF
TRBJ2-3,TRBV12-3/TRBV12-4,.,11,CASSRLDTQYF
TRBJ2-3,TRBV9,TRBD2,16,CASSVARLADSDTQYF
TRBJ1-3,TRBV6-1,.,13,CASSEVGENTIYF
TRBJ1-1,TRBV11-2,.,14,CASSIVNVNTEAFF
TRBJ1-6,TRBV3-1/TRBV3-2,.,14,CASSIAGDNSPLHF
TRBJ1-5,TRBV29-1,.,13,CSVGMGPGQPQHF
TRBJ2-5,TRBV5-6,TRBD2,15,CASRYSGGELETQYF
TRBJ1-5,TRBV7-9,.,13,CASTGRSGQPQHF
TRBJ1-5,TRBV19,.,15,CASSIALGGNQPQHF
TRBJ2-7,TRBV13,.,15,CASSPGGGGAYEQYF
TRBJ2-1,TRBV18,.,12,CASSPSPNEQFF
TRBJ2-7,TRBV5-1,.,17,CASSLGEGGGGSYEQYF
TRBJ2-3,TRBV5-6,TRBD2,18,CASSSRLAGVASTDTQYF
TRBJ2-7,TRBV5-1,.,17,CASSLRPAQASSYEQYF
TRBJ1-1,TRBV7-8,.,15,CASSFNSRGGTEAFF
TRBJ2-5,TRBV18,.,15,CASSPRRTGQETQYF
TRBJ2-7,TRBV4-1,TRBD1,15,CASSRGDRGPYEQYF
TRBJ1-2,TRBV5-1,.,16,CASSLTGGRSNYGYTF